A selection of T cell receptor beta chains follows, all from one sample in a study of T cell repertoires in cytomegalovirus infection. The antigens for these receptors are not known. Using its own MiXCR run on the reads, TCRdb lists one record per CDR3 protein. Here the sample spans fewer than 900,000 distinct CDR3 sequences, under 35% being singletons. The sample here was cultured CD8+ T cells from PBMCs, taken from culture after CMV antigen stimulation. The source of these receptors is a human donor in good health (CMV status not recorded). Some clones in this sample may be carry-over from other donors' samples. The CDR3 runs from the conserved cysteine through the conserved F or W. The order of the fields is J gene, CDR3 length, V gene, clone size, D gene, CDR3 protein, CDR3 DNA. D genes are given only for firm matches. Clone size, where shown, is once, few, many, or a class for clones that have expanded.

J: TRBJ2-3
length: 15
V: TRBV10-3
size: NA
D: NA
CDR3: CTIRRTGTGTDTQYF
DNA: TGTACCATCAGGAGAACAGGGACGGGCACAGATACGCAGTATTTT

J: TRBJ1-2
length: 16
V: TRBV10-3
size: NA
D: NA
CDR3: CAISEKAQIANYGYTF
DNA: TGTGCCATCAGTGAGAAGGCGCAGATAGCTAACTATGGCTACACCTTC

J: TRBJ2-3
length: 15
V: TRBV20-1
size: few
D: NA
CDR3: CSALMWGLEADTQYF
DNA: TGCAGTGCTCTGATGTGGGGGCTCGAGGCAGATACGCAGTATTTT

J: TRBJ2-1
length: 15
V: TRBV7-6
size: few
D: TRBD2
CDR3: CASSPRTSSNDEQFF
DNA: TGTGCCAGCAGCCCCCGGACTAGCTCAAACGATGAGCAGTTCTTC

J: TRBJ2-7
length: 14
V: TRBV27
size: NA
D: NA
CDR3: CASSLVGREYEQYF
DNA: TGTGCCAGCAGTTTAGTGGGCAGGGAGTACGAGCAGTACTTC

J: TRBJ1-1
length: 15
V: TRBV4-1
size: many
D: NA
CDR3: CASSQDARVHTEAFF
DNA: TGCGCCAGCAGCCAAGATGCCAGGGTACACACTGAAGCTTTCTTT

J: TRBJ2-1
length: 15
V: TRBV19
size: NA
D: NA
CDR3: CASSIRDRLYNEQFF
DNA: TGTGCCAGTAGTATCCGTGACAGGCTCTACAATGAGCAGTTCTTC

J: TRBJ1-1
length: 15
V: TRBV6-5
size: many
D: NA
CDR3: CASSRQLGGETEAFF
DNA: TGTGCCAGCAGTCGTCAACTTGGGGGTGAGACTGAAGCTTTCTTT

J: TRBJ2-1
length: 13
V: TRBV6-1
size: NA
D: NA
CDR3: CASSEARYNEQFF
DNA: TGTGCCAGCAGTGAAGCACGATACAATGAGCAGTTCTTC

J: TRBJ2-7
length: 14
V: TRBV7-2
size: NA
D: NA
CDR3: CASTPSGAPYEQYF
DNA: TGTGCCAGCACCCCCTCCGGGGCCCCCTACGAGCAGTACTTC

J: TRBJ2-2
length: 15
V: TRBV7-2
size: many
D: NA
CDR3: CASSVTGTSSGELFF
DNA: TGTGCCAGCAGCGTAACCGGGACCTCGTCCGGGGAGCTGTTTTTT

J: TRBJ2-3
length: 17
V: TRBV25-1
size: NA
D: TRBD1
CDR3: CASSDLRGTGAQNTQYF
DNA: TGTGCCAGCAGTGACCTAAGGGGGACAGGGGCCCAAAATACGCAGTATTTT

J: TRBJ1-4
length: 15
V: TRBV2
size: NA
D: NA
CDR3: CASKEDPSTNEKLFF
DNA: TGTGCCAGCAAAGAGGACCCCTCAACTAATGAAAAACTGTTTTTT

J: TRBJ2-1
length: 15
V: TRBV7-8
size: many
D: NA
CDR3: CASRPTGGARNEQFF
DNA: TGTGCCAGCAGGCCGACGGGGGGCGCGAGGAATGAGCAGTTCTTC

J: TRBJ2-5
length: 14
V: TRBV5-6
size: NA
D: NA
CDR3: CASIPERGPETQYF
DNA: TGTGCTAGCATCCCCGAACGGGGGCCAGAGACCCAGTACTTC

J: TRBJ2-1
length: 14
V: TRBV27
size: NA
D: NA
CDR3: CASSLSIGSGEQFF
DNA: TGTGCCAGCAGTTTATCAATCGGGTCGGGGGAGCAGTTCTTC

J: TRBJ1-6
length: 16
V: TRBV6-1
size: few
D: TRBD1
CDR3: CASRGQGSSYNSPLHF
DNA: TGTGCCAGCAGGGGACAGGGGAGCTCCTATAATTCACCCCTCCACTTT

J: TRBJ2-1
length: 14
V: TRBV5-1
size: NA
D: NA
CDR3: CASSLAVEDNEQFF
DNA: TGCGCCAGCAGCTTGGCCGTCGAAGACAATGAGCAGTTCTTC

J: TRBJ1-1
length: 17
V: TRBV2
size: NA
D: TRBD1
CDR3: CASRKVMDTGGRSEAFF
DNA: TGTGCCAGCAGGAAGGTCATGGATACAGGGGGGAGGTCTGAAGCTTTCTTT

J: TRBJ1-2
length: 12
V: TRBV2
size: few
D: NA
CDR3: CATGGPVYGYTF
DNA: TGTGCCACTGGTGGTCCGGTCTATGGCTACACCTTC

J: TRBJ1-4
length: 14
V: TRBV7-8
size: many
D: NA
CDR3: CASRGERSNEKLFF
DNA: TGTGCCAGCAGGGGGGAGCGAAGTAATGAAAAACTGTTTTTT

J: TRBJ2-1
length: 20
V: TRBV19
size: NA
D: TRBD2
CDR3: CASSIYPHPLLAGGRDEQFF
DNA: TGTGCCAGTAGTATATACCCTCACCCCTTACTAGCGGGGGGCCGGGATGAGCAGTTCTTC

J: TRBJ2-7
length: 15
V: TRBV20-1
size: NA
D: TRBD2
CDR3: CSARDLGGGEVEQYF
DNA: TGCAGTGCTAGAGATCTTGGCGGGGGGGAGGTCGAGCAGTACTTC

J: TRBJ2-7
length: 12
V: TRBV11-2
size: NA
D: NA
CDR3: CASSHDNYEQYF
DNA: TGTGCCAGCAGCCATGACAACTACGAGCAGTACTTC

J: TRBJ1-5
length: 17
V: TRBV7-8
size: few
D: NA
CDR3: CASSPRREGGPGQPQHF
DNA: TGTGCCAGCAGCCCCCGAAGGGAGGGAGGGCCAGGGCAGCCCCAGCATTTT

J: TRBJ1-2
length: 14
V: TRBV28
size: NA
D: TRBD1
CDR3: CASASGTGNYGYTF
DNA: TGTGCCAGCGCTTCCGGGACAGGAAACTATGGCTACACCTTC

J: TRBJ1-2
length: 12
V: TRBV12-3/TRBV12-4
size: NA
D: NA
CDR3: CASSFSVLGYTF
DNA: TGTGCCAGCAGTTTTTCTGTCCTTGGCTACACCTTC

J: TRBJ2-2
length: 13
V: TRBV4-3
size: NA
D: NA
CDR3: CASSQDYTGELFF
DNA: TGCGCCAGCAGCCAAGATTACACCGGGGAGCTGTTTTTT

J: TRBJ1-4
length: 17
V: TRBV7-9
size: few
D: NA
CDR3: CASSLALRTATNEKLFF
DNA: TGTGCCAGCAGCTTAGCGTTACGTACCGCAACTAATGAAAAACTGTTTTTT

J: TRBJ1-1
length: 14
V: TRBV18
size: NA
D: NA
CDR3: CASSPPSDDTEAFF
DNA: TGTGCCAGCTCACCTCCCTCGGACGACACTGAAGCTTTCTTT

J: TRBJ2-7
length: 14
V: TRBV27
size: NA
D: NA
CDR3: CASSLLGPPTEQYF
DNA: TGTGCCAGCAGTTTATTGGGGCCCCCGACCGAGCAGTACTTC

J: TRBJ1-1
length: 11
V: TRBV7-2
size: NA
D: NA
CDR3: CASSINREAFF
DNA: TGTGCCAGCAGCATAAACAGGGAAGCTTTCTTT

J: TRBJ2-6
length: 19
V: TRBV3-1
size: few
D: TRBD2
CDR3: CASSQELAGGPPGANVLTF
DNA: TGTGCCAGCAGCCAGGAACTAGCGGGGGGGCCTCCTGGGGCCAACGTCCTGACTTTC

J: TRBJ1-1
length: 14
V: TRBV7-9
size: NA
D: NA
CDR3: CASSLGNSLGPAFF
DNA: TGTGCCAGCAGCTTAGGTAATTCTTTGGGACCGGCTTTCTTT

J: TRBJ2-1
length: 14
V: TRBV6-5
size: many
D: NA
CDR3: CASSPSRVYNEQFF
DNA: TGTGCCAGCAGTCCTTCTCGGGTATACAATGAGCAGTTCTTC

J: TRBJ1-5
length: 15
V: TRBV4-1
size: few
D: TRBD1
CDR3: CASSQGTGLFGPQHF
DNA: TGCGCCAGCAGCCAAGGGACAGGGCTTTTTGGGCCCCAGCATTTT

J: TRBJ2-1
length: 13
V: TRBV12-3/TRBV12-4
size: many
D: NA
CDR3: CASSPNSFNEQFF
DNA: TGTGCCAGCAGCCCCAACTCGTTCAATGAGCAGTTCTTC

J: TRBJ1-2
length: 14
V: TRBV7-6
size: NA
D: NA
CDR3: CASSFRAGVFGYTF
DNA: TGTGCCAGCAGCTTCAGGGCAGGGGTTTTTGGCTACACCTTC

J: TRBJ1-6
length: 10
V: TRBV2
size: NA
D: NA
CDR3: CASRGIIVHF
DNA: TGTGCCAGCAGGGGAATAATCGTCCACTTT

J: TRBJ1-1
length: 15
V: TRBV27
size: few
D: TRBD1
CDR3: CASSLRGRGPTEAFF
DNA: TGTGCCAGCAGTTTACGGGGCAGGGGGCCCACTGAAGCTTTCTTT